These T cell receptor beta chains were read from a single sample in a study of preoperative IRX-2 immunotherapy in early breast cancer. Sequencing used immunoSEQ multiplex PCR; TCRdb keeps in-frame clones, though not all of them. The table shows around 30,000 clones, with about 77% occurring only once. The sequencing used lymph node tissue, collected before IRX-2 immunotherapy. The receptors were sampled from a human donor with breast cancer. Both conserved end residues are part of each CDR3. Fields, in order: V gene, D gene, clone size, J gene, CDR3 DNA, CDR3 protein. A D gene is named only where the DNA matches it firmly. Where a row states a size, it is once, few, many or the class of an expanded clone; other rows omit it.

v_gene: TRBV18
d_gene: NA
abundance: NA
j_gene: TRBJ2-7
CDR3nt: TGTGCCAGCTCACCTGGCGGCAGGGGCTCGTCCTACGAGCAGTACTTC
CDR3aa: CASSPGGRGSSYEQYF

v_gene: TRBV28
d_gene: NA
abundance: NA
j_gene: TRBJ1-3
CDR3nt: TGTGCCAGCAGTTCCGGGACAAGACTCTCTGGAAACACCATATATTTT
CDR3aa: CASSSGTRLSGNTIYF

v_gene: TRBV6-8
d_gene: TRBD1
abundance: few
j_gene: TRBJ1-2
CDR3nt: TGTGCCAGCAGTTGGACAGGGGGTGACTATGGCTACACCTTC
CDR3aa: CASSWTGGDYGYTF

v_gene: TRBV7-4
d_gene: TRBD1
abundance: NA
j_gene: TRBJ1-1
CDR3nt: TGTGCCAGCAGCTTAGATCGACAGGGTGAAGCTTTCTTT
CDR3aa: CASSLDRQGEAFF

v_gene: TRBV6-8
d_gene: NA
abundance: NA
j_gene: TRBJ1-1
CDR3nt: TGTGCCAGCAGTTACCCGCCGGGTGGCGCTGAAGCTTTCTTT
CDR3aa: CASSYPPGGAEAFF

v_gene: TRBV6-8
d_gene: NA
abundance: few
j_gene: TRBJ2-1
CDR3nt: TGTGCCAGCAGCCCAAGGACAAGCTCCTACAATGAGCAGTTCTTC
CDR3aa: CASSPRTSSYNEQFF

v_gene: TRBV6-8
d_gene: NA
abundance: few
j_gene: TRBJ1-6
CDR3nt: TGTGCCAGCAGCCGCAGGGAGCTGGAGGGTTCACCCCTCCACTTT
CDR3aa: CASSRRELEGSPLHF

v_gene: TRBV18
d_gene: NA
abundance: NA
j_gene: TRBJ2-1
CDR3nt: TGTGCCAGCTCACCGGCCCTGACTATGGGCAATGAGCAGTTCTTC
CDR3aa: CASSPALTMGNEQFF

v_gene: TRBV23-1
d_gene: NA
abundance: NA
j_gene: TRBJ2-7
CDR3nt: TGCGCCAGCAGCCACTACAGGAGGACCCTCTACGAGCAGTACTTC
CDR3aa: CASSHYRRTLYEQYF

v_gene: TRBV11-3
d_gene: NA
abundance: NA
j_gene: TRBJ1-5
CDR3nt: TGTGCCAGCAGACGCACGCAGGGAGATCAGCCCCAGCATTTT
CDR3aa: CASRRTQGDQPQHF

v_gene: TRBV6-8
d_gene: NA
abundance: NA
j_gene: TRBJ1-2
CDR3nt: TGTGCCATCAGTGCATTTCCGGAGGCAAACTATGGCTACACCTTC
CDR3aa: CAISAFPEANYGYTF

v_gene: TRBV18
d_gene: NA
abundance: NA
j_gene: TRBJ1-1
CDR3nt: TGTGCCAGCTCACCCCTGACAGGTCGGACTGAAGCTTTCTTT
CDR3aa: CASSPLTGRTEAFF

v_gene: TRBV7-2
d_gene: NA
abundance: once
j_gene: TRBJ2-2
CDR3nt: TGTGCCAGCAGCCTTAGTCCGGGACTCTCCCAAATCGGGGAGCTGTTTTTT
CDR3aa: CASSLSPGLSQIGELFF

v_gene: TRBV1
d_gene: NA
abundance: NA
j_gene: TRBJ2-7
CDR3nt: TGCGCCAGCAGCCAGCTGGACAGGGCCTACGAGCAGTACTTC
CDR3aa: CASSQLDRAYEQYF

v_gene: TRBV18
d_gene: NA
abundance: NA
j_gene: TRBJ1-2
CDR3nt: TGTGCCAGCTCGACGACGGTGGAAGGGGTGGGTGGCTACACCTTC
CDR3aa: CASSTTVEGVGGYTF

v_gene: TRBV19
d_gene: NA
abundance: NA
j_gene: TRBJ1-1
CDR3nt: TGTGCCAGTAGTATAGTAGCTCCTACGGGTGGGACTGAAGCTTTCTTT
CDR3aa: CASSIVAPTGGTEAFF

v_gene: TRBV11-1
d_gene: NA
abundance: NA
j_gene: TRBJ1-1
CDR3nt: TGTGCCAGCAGCTTATTCGACAGGCGAGGGACTGAAGCTTTCTTT
CDR3aa: CASSLFDRRGTEAFF

v_gene: TRBV23-1
d_gene: NA
abundance: NA
j_gene: TRBJ1-5
CDR3nt: TGCGCCAGCAGCCAAGTTTGGGGGGGTCAAACGTCGAGCCAGCCCCAGCATTTT
CDR3aa: CASSQVWGGQTSSQPQHF